This T cell receptor beta chain was profiled in a study of cytomegalovirus exposure and HLA in healthy donors. Study background: The Caucasian-associated ancestry cluster held 80% to 90% of 300 to 500 genotyped donors.

Vbeta (60) and Jbeta (13) primers were used in the PCR. Produced via immunoSEQ multiplex PCR; TCRdb's table is partial and in-frame only. The sample has more than 90,000 clones, approximately 80% seen once. Of note for this clone: The antigen remains undetermined.

Study observations and caveats: Later analysis suggested links between common viral pathogens and several top significant clusters. The later analysis indicated that the majority of CMV-associated TCR beta chains appeared HLA-restricted. Exclusion as indistinguishable affected some V segments, including TRBV6-2 and TRBV6-3.

V lost 5 bases, J lost 6 bases, and 16 bases stayed unmatched. This CDR3 contains 17 residues. The germline CDR1 and CDR2 sequences are SGDLS and YYNGEE. The material sequenced was PBMCs. This clonotype was obtained from a woman aged 40 to 55 in good health and CMV-seronegative. The J gene is TRBJ2-1, the V gene TRBV9, with 8 bases identical to TRBD2. The CDR3 loop is CASSSRFREGRGNEQFF. CDR3 DNA sequence: TGTGCCAGCAGTTCACGCTTCCGGGAGGGCCGGGGCAATGAGCAGTTCTTC.